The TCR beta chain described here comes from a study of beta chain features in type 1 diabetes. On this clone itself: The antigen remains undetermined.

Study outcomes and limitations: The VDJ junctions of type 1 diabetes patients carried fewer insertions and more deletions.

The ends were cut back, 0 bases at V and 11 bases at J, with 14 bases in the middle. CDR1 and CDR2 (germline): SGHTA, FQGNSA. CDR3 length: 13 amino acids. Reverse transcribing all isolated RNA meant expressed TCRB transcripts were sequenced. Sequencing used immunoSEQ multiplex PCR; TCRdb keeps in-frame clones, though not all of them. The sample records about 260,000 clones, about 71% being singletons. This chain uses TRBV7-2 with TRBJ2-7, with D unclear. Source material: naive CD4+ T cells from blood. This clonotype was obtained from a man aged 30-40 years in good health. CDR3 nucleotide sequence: TGTGCCAGCAGCTTAGCCGGAACAGCCGCGAAGTACTTC. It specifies CASSLAGTAAKYF.